This T cell receptor (beta chain) was profiled in a study of blood T cells in healthy people across ages. Findings and limits, study-wide: Versus aged donors, long-lived donors had higher diversity and more naive CD4+ cells.

As to this clonotype: No antigen is known for it.

The CDR3 is made up of 15 amino acids. Per germline, CDR1 DFQATT and CDR2 SNEGSKA (reference sequence). V lost 0 bases, J lost 7 bases, and 3 bases stayed unmatched. Then a second PCR, running roughly 7 to 11 cycles, was carried out with a sample-barcoded 5' primer and a J-beta primer mix. The template-switch adaptor was a 5' adaptor with 12 random nucleotides. It tagged each cDNA molecule. TCRdb re-called the 5' RACE reads with MiXCR, one entry per CDR3 protein. The data contain about 1.7 million distinct CDR3 sequences, 28% of them singletons. The specimen sequenced was blood. This receptor was taken from a woman in her 30s in good health. This chain connects TRBV20-1 to TRBJ2-1, with 13 nucleotides matching TRBD2. The chain's CDR3 is CSARDSLAGGNEQFF. CDR3 nucleotide sequence: TGCAGTGCTAGAGATTCACTAGCGGGGGGGAATGAGCAGTTCTTC.